This TCR beta chain was obtained from a study of cytomegalovirus exposure and HLA in healthy donors. Study at large: Prior work identified around 110 million unique TCR beta sequences in some 180 million T cells. Study findings and constraints: Most TCR sequences were seen very rarely across donors, but some public TCRs occurred in many. Segments of the TCR beta V type were, in most cases, productive about 87% or about 30% of the time in an earlier analysis. It was shown in a later analysis that HLA-associated TCR beta chains were more clonally expanded than other, equally common chains.

The germline V gene encodes CDR1 SEHNR and CDR2 FQNEAQ (reference sequence). The V and J ends lost 5 bases and 0 bases respectively, with 2 bases between them. The CDR3 spans 12 residues. Notes on this clone: The antigen is undetermined.

The PCR made use of 60 Vbeta and 13 Jbeta primers. Repertoires were generated with immunoSEQ multiplex PCR, while TCRdb's copy carries only in-frame clones and drops some. The repertoire consists of under 200,000 clones, with about four fifths occurring once and the leading ten covering approximately 0.26%. The chain employs TRBV7-9 and TRBJ1-5, with D unclear. The sequenced sample consisted of PBMCs. The receptor was derived from a boy between 10 and 17 years old in good health and CMV-seronegative. The CDR3 spells CASSHSNQPQHF. The CDR3 DNA is TGTGCCAGCAGCCATAGCAATCAGCCCCAGCATTTT.